This T cell receptor beta chain was identified in a study of shared T cell receptors in the human thymus. Sequencing used immunoSEQ multiplex PCR; TCRdb keeps in-frame clones, though not all of them. This sample yields some 720,000 clones, of which 88% are seen a single time; 0.01% belongs to the top ten. CDR3 size: 14 residues. V lost 5 bases, J lost 4 bases, and 15 bases lay in between. Germline V CDR1 and CDR2: SGHAT, FQNNGV. These data also formed part of another study, on human thymus T cells.

The sequencing sample was made of thymocytes. The source is a boy under two years old with a congenital heart defect. The chain is built from TRBV11-2 and TRBJ2-7; a possible D gene is TRBD2 (6 bases). CDR3 amino acids: CASSHLAGWYEQYF. In DNA, the CDR3 is TGTGCCAGCAGCCACCTGGCGGGATGGTACGAGCAGTACTTC. Together with reference TRBV11-2 and TRBJ2-7, the CDR3 gives the full variable domain: EAGVAQSPRYKIIEKRQSVAFWCNPISGHATLYWYQQILGQGPKLLIQFQNNGVVDDSQLPKDRFSAERLKGVDSTLKIQPAKLEDSAVYLCASSHLAGWYEQYFGPGTRLTVT.